The 5 T cell receptor beta chains below were found in one sample sequenced in a study of shared clonotypes between healthy human individuals. The method was immunoSEQ multiplex PCR; TCRdb's version includes in-frame clones alone and lacks a portion of them. The repertoire holds about 1.1 million clones, 75% to 80% seen once, with 0.55% to 0.7% in the top ten. The material sequenced was memory CD4+ T cells from PBMCs. As to subset: CD45RA-negative fraction. These TCRs come from a man between 18 and 35 years old in good health. Some clones in this sample may be carry-over from other donors' samples.

The chain joins TRBV14 to TRBJ2-7; 7 bases agree with TRBD1. Germline CDR1 SGHDN, CDR2 FVKESK. This CDR3 region has 16 residues. V was pared by 1 base and J by 1 base, with 7 bases of the junction left unmatched. The CDR3 loop reads CASSQVSGTVSYEQYF. The CDR3 nucleotides are TGTGCCAGCAGCCAAGTCTCCGGGACAGTATCCTACGAGCAGTACTTC.

The gene calls are TRBV7-2 and TRBJ2-5, with D perhaps matching TRBD2 (6 bases). The length of the CDR3 is 14 residues. Germline values: CDR1 SGHTA, CDR2 FQGNSA. V was cut by 4 bases and J by 3 bases, with 12 bases left in between. CDR3 nucleotide sequence: TGTGCCAGCAGCTCCGACGGGGGTGAAGAGACCCAGTACTTC. As protein: CASSSDGGEETQYF.

The chain has TRBV27 and TRBJ1-1, with TRBD1 as a possible D gene (6 bases). With 8 bases removed from V and 2 bases from J, the gap between germline ends came to 12 bases. CDR3 length: 13 residues. Germline V gene sequence: CDR1 MNHEY, CDR2 SMNVEV (reference sequence). CDR3 residues: CASRRGLNTEAFF. The DNA for the CDR3 is TGTGCCAGCCGCAGGGGCCTAAACACTGAAGCTTTCTTT.

The J gene is TRBJ2-7, the V gene TRBV7-3, with TRBD2 matching over 7 bases. Per the germline V gene, CDR1 is SGHTA and CDR2 is FQGTGA. After removal of 5 bases from V and 2 bases from J, the junction contained 15 bases not matched to a gene. The CDR3 runs 17 residues. The CDR3 bases are TGTGCCAGCAGCCCGCCCCTAGATAGCGGGCGGACCTACGAGCAGTACTTC. Amino acid sequence: CASSPPLDSGRTYEQYF.

This chain uses TRBV5-6 with TRBJ2-7; 10 nucleotides match TRBD1. The germline gives CDR1 SGHDT, CDR2 YYEEEE. The CDR3 consists of 15 residues. The trim removed 4 bases at V and 5 bases at J, leaving 9 bases unmatched. The CDR3 DNA reads TGTGCCAGCAGCGGGCTCCGGGACAGGGGCGACGAGCAGTACTTC. This codes for CASSGLRDRGDEQYF.